This TCR beta chain was retrieved from a study of blood T cell repertoires in COVID-19. As for the study in general: Collection of acute and convalescent COVID-19 samples took place in the United States, Italy and Spain. In each case, the material was cDNA or gDNA derived from T cells, B-cell-depleted T cells, or PBMCs.

Per the original methods: Estimated nucleated cell counts came from reference gene primer amplification. The assay was immunoSEQ multiplex PCR, and TCRdb's table has in-frame clones only and misses some. V, J and clone size were drawn from that table, and D and trimming were deduced from the DNA. The sample carries around 140,000 clones, around nine tenths recorded once. CDR1 MDHEN and CDR2 SYDVKM come from the germline V gene. The CDR3 sequence is 14 residues long. The V gene lost 5 bases and the J gene lost 5 bases, with 12 bases spanning the gap. The TCR sequence derives from a woman in her seventies with COVID-19, enrolled during active disease. The sequencing sample was made of peripheral blood. The gene calls are TRBV28 and TRBJ1-4; D perhaps matches TRBD1 (6 bases). The DNA of the CDR3 is TGTGCCAGCAGTCCCGGGACACTCAATGAAAAACTGTTTTTT. Residues: CASSPGTLNEKLFF.